This T cell receptor (beta chain) is from a study of cytomegalovirus exposure and HLA in healthy donors. At the level of the study: Among around 180 million T cells, an earlier analysis found 90 million to 130 million unique TCR beta sequences.

PCR was performed using 60 Vbeta and 13 Jbeta primers. This table comes from immunoSEQ multiplex PCR, and its TCRdb copy is limited to in-frame clones, with some not included. The sample includes over 150,000 clones, approximately 80% of them seen just once. CDR3 length: 14 residues. Germline CDR1 is SGHRS and CDR2 is YFSETQ. V dropped 0 bases and J dropped 5 bases, with 11 bases sitting between them. Regarding the study as a whole: A likely sequencing artifact accounted for one observed cluster of highly shared sequence variants.

About this clone: The antigen remains undetermined.

The receptor was isolated from a male donor in good health and CMV-seropositive. The gene calls are TRBV5-1 and TRBJ1-1; D gene uncertain. Sequencing was performed on PBMCs. In DNA, the CDR3 is TGCGCCAGCAGCTTGGAACCAGTCTTAACTGAAGCTTTCTTT. It translates to CASSLEPVLTEAFF.